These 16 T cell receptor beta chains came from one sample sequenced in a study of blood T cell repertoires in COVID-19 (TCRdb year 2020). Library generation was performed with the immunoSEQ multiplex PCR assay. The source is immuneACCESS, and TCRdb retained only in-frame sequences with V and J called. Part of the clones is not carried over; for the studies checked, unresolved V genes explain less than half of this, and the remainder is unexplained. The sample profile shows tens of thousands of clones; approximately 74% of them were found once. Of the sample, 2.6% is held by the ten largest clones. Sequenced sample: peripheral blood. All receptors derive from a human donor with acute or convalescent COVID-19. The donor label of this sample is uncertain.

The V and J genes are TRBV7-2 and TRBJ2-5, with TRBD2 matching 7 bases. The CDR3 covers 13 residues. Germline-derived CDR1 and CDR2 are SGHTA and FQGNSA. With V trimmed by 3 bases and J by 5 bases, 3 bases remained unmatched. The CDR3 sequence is CASSFMGGETQYF. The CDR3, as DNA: TGTGCCAGCAGCTTTATGGGGGGGGAGACCCAGTACTTC.

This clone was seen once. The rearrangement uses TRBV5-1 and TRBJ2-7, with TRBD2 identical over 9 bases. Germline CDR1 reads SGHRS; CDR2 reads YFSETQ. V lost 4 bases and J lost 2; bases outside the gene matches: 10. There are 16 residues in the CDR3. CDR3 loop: CASSPQQAGGPYEQYF. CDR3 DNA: TGCGCCAGCAGCCCCCAGCAGGCGGGAGGGCCCTACGAGCAGTACTTC. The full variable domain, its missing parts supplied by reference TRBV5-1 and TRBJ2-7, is KAGVTQTPRYLIKTRGQQVTLSCSPISGHRSVSWYQQTPGQGLQFLFEYFSETQRNKGNFPGRFSGRQFSNSRSEMNVSTLELGDSALYLCASSPQQAGGPYEQYFGPGTRLTVT.

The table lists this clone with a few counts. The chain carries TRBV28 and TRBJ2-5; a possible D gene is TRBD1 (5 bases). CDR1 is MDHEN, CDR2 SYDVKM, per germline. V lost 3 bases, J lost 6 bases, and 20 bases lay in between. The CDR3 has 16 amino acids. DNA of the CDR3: TGTGCCAGCAGTTTGGCAGGGCAGGGATACGGAAAGACCCAGTACTTC. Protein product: CASSLAGQGYGKTQYF. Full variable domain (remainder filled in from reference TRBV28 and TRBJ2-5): DVKVTQSSRYLVKRTGEKVFLECVQDMDHENMFWYRQDPGLGLRLIYFSYDVKMKEKGDIPEGYSVSREKKERFSLILESASTNQTSMYLCASSLAGQGYGKTQYFGPGTRLLVL.

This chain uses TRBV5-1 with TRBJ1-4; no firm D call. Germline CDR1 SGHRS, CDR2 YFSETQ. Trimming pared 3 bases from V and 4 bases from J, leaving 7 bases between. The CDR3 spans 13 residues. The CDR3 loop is CASSSGSNEKLFF. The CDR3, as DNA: TGCGCCAGCAGCTCGGGAAGTAATGAAAAACTGTTTTTT. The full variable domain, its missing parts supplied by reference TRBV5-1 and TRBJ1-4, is KAGVTQTPRYLIKTRGQQVTLSCSPISGHRSVSWYQQTPGQGLQFLFEYFSETQRNKGNFPGRFSGRQFSNSRSEMNVSTLELGDSALYLCASSSGSNEKLFFGSGTQLSVL.

This CDR3 is CASSSSGRPPYEQYF. Written as DNA, the CDR3 is TGTGCCAGCAGCTCTAGCGGGAGGCCCCCCTACGAGCAGTACTTC. The rearrangement uses TRBV5-6 and TRBJ2-7; 11 nucleotides match TRBD2. The CDR3 runs to 15 residues. Unmatched junction bases numbered 4, after V lost 3 bases and J lost 2 bases. The germline V gene encodes CDR1 SGHDT and CDR2 YYEEEE. The whole variable domain, filled in from reference TRBV5-6 and TRBJ2-7, reads DAGVTQSPTHLIKTRGQQVTLRCSPKSGHDTVSWYQQALGQGPQFIFQYYEEEERQRGNFPDRFSGHQFPNYSSELNVNALLLGDSALYLCASSSSGRPPYEQYFGPGTRLTVT.

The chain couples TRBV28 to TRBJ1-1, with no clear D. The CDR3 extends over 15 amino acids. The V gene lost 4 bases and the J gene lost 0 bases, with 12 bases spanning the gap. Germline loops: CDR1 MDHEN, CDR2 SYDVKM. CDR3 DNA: TGTGCCAGCAGTTCTCCGGGGAGCTTGAACACTGAAGCTTTCTTT. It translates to CASSSPGSLNTEAFF.

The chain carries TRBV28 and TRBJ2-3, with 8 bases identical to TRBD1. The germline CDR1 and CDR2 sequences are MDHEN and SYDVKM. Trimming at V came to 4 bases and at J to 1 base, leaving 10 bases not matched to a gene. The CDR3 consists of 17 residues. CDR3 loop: CASSSLQGAWGTDTQYF. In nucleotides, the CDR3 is TGTGCCAGCAGTTCCCTCCAGGGGGCTTGGGGCACAGATACGCAGTATTTT. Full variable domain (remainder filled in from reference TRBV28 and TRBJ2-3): DVKVTQSSRYLVKRTGEKVFLECVQDMDHENMFWYRQDPGLGLRLIYFSYDVKMKEKGDIPEGYSVSREKKERFSLILESASTNQTSMYLCASSSLQGAWGTDTQYFGPGTRLTVL.

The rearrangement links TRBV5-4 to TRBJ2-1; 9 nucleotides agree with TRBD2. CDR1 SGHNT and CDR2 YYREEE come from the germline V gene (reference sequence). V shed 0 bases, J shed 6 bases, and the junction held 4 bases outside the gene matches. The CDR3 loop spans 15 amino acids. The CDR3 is CASSLAAGGPNEQFF. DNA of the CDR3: TGTGCCAGCAGCTTGGCCGCGGGGGGGCCCAATGAGCAGTTCTTC.

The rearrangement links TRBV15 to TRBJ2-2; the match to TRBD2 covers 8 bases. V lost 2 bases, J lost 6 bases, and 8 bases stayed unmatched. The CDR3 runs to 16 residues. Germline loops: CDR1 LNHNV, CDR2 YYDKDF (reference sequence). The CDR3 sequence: CATSRPTGGLAGELFF. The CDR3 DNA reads TGTGCCACCAGCAGACCCACGGGAGGGCTCGCCGGGGAGCTGTTTTTT. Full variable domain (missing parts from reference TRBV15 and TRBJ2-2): DAMVIQNPRYQVTQFGKPVTLSCSQTLNHNVMYWYQQKSSQAPKLLFHYYDKDFNNEADTPDNFQSRRPNTSFCFLDIRSPGLGDTAMYLCATSRPTGGLAGELFFGEGSRLTVL.

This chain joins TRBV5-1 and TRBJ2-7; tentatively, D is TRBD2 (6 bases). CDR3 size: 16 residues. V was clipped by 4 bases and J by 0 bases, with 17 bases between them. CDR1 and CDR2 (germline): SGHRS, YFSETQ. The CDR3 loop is CASSPVSGSSSYEQYF. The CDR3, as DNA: TGCGCCAGCAGCCCGGTGAGCGGGTCTTCCTCCTACGAGCAGTACTTC.

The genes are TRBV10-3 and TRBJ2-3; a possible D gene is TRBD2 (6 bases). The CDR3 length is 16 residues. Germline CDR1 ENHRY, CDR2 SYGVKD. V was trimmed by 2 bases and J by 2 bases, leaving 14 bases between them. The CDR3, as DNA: TGTGCCATCAGTGAGAGGAGCGGCGGGGCCACAGATACGCAGTATTTT. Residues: CAISERSGGATDTQYF.

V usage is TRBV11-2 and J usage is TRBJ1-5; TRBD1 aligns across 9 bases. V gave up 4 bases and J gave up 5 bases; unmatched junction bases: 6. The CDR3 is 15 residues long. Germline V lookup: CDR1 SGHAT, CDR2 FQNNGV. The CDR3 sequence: CASSSGQGRDQPQHF. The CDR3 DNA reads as TGTGCCAGCAGCTCGGGACAGGGAAGAGATCAGCCCCAGCATTTT.

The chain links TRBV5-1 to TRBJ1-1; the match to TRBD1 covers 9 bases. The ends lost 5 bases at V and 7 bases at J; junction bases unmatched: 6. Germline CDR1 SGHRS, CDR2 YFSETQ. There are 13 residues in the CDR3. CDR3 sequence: CASSWTGVGEAFF. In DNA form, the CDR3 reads TGCGCCAGCAGTTGGACAGGGGTCGGTGAAGCTTTCTTT.

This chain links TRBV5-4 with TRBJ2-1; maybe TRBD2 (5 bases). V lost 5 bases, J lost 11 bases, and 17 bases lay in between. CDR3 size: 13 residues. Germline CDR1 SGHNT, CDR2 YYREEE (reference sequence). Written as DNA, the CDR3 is TGTGCCAGCAGGTTCCCGGGAACCCCTCAGCAGTTCTTC. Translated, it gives CASRFPGTPQQFF.

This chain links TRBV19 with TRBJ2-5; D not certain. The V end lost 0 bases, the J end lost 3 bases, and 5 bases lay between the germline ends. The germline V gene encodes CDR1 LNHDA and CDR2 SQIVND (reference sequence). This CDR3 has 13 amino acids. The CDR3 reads CASSIEGEETQYF. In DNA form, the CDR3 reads TGTGCCAGTAGTATAGAAGGAGAAGAGACCCAGTACTTC.

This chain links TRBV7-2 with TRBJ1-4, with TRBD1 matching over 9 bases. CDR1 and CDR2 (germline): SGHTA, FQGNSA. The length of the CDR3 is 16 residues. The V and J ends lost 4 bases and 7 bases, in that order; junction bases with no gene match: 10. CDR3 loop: CASSSYVTGGVEKLFF. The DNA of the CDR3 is TGTGCCAGCAGCTCATACGTAACAGGGGGCGTTGAAAAACTGTTTTTT.